One and the same sample provided the 13 T cell receptor beta chains below, sequenced in a study of shared clonotypes between healthy human individuals. The table came from immunoSEQ multiplex PCR; TCRdb's copy has only in-frame clones and leaves some out. The sample consists of some 2,000,000 clones, around 95% of them appearing once. Sequencing was carried out using naive CD4+ T cells sorted from blood. The subset here: CD45RA+ positively selected. The receptor source for this set is a man between 18 and 29 years old in good health.

The chain couples TRBV10-1 to TRBJ2-5; TRBD1 or TRBD2 may be the D gene (5 bases each). The CDR3 covers 17 residues. V lost 3 bases to trimming and J lost 5 bases, with 22 bases between them. CDR1 and CDR2 from the germline V gene are WNHNN and SYGVQD (reference sequence). The CDR3 sequence: CASSDRRGGTKVETQYF. The CDR3 coding sequence is TGCGCCAGCAGTGACCGACGGGGCGGCACAAAGGTGGAGACCCAGTACTTC.

This chain joins TRBV10-3 and TRBJ2-3; D may be TRBD1 or TRBD2 (5 bases each). Trimming took 0 bases from V and 5 from J, leaving 24 bases between them. This CDR3 is 19 amino acids long. The germline V gene has CDR1 ENHRY and CDR2 SYGVKD. The CDR3 protein is CAISESGPGGITRRDTQYF. The CDR3 DNA sequence: TGTGCCATCAGTGAGTCGGGACCTGGGGGTATTACACGTCGAGATACGCAGTATTTT.

On this clone itself: This CDR3 is also generated by other DNA sequences in the sample. The chain recombines TRBV5-1 with TRBJ2-3; possibly TRBD1 for D (5 bases). CDR3 length equals 14 residues. The V end was cut by 4 bases, the J end by 0 bases, with 9 bases between. The germline gives CDR1 SGHRS, CDR2 YFSETQ. This CDR3 is CASSRDSSTDTQYF. CDR3 sequence (DNA): TGCGCCAGCAGCCGCGACAGTAGCACAGATACGCAGTATTTT.

The chain links TRBV4-1 to TRBJ2-1; 8 nucleotides align to TRBD2. CDR3 length: 15 residues. Germline lookup yields CDR1 MGHRA and CDR2 YSYEKL. With V trimmed by 4 bases and J by 6 bases, 8 bases remained unmatched. This CDR3 is CASSLLGLAGNEQFF. The CDR3 DNA follows: TGCGCCAGCAGCCTCCTGGGGCTAGCGGGCAATGAGCAGTTCTTC.

The rearrangement links TRBV9 to TRBJ2-1; TRBD2 agrees at 10 bases. J lost 6 bases, V lost 0 bases, and 3 bases had no gene match. Germline V gene sequence: CDR1 SGDLS, CDR2 YYNGEE. This CDR3 is 15 amino acids long. This CDR3 reads CASSVASGGFNEQFF. The CDR3 bases are TGTGCCAGCAGCGTAGCTAGCGGGGGATTCAATGAGCAGTTCTTC.

This chain joins TRBV2 and TRBJ1-6; D ambiguous. Per germline, CDR1 SNHLY and CDR2 FYNNEI. The CDR3 spans 13 residues. V was cut by 7 bases and J by 6 bases, with 10 bases left in between. The CDR3 is CASTMDPNSPLHF. CDR3 nucleotide sequence: TGTGCCAGCACTATGGACCCTAATTCACCCCTCCACTTT.

The chain couples TRBV2 to TRBJ2-5; D not resolved. The germline V gene encodes CDR1 SNHLY and CDR2 FYNNEI. V dropped 4 bases and J dropped 2 bases, with 8 bases sitting between them. CDR3 length: 13 residues. CDR3 protein: CASSVIIQETQYF. As DNA, the CDR3 is TGTGCCAGCAGTGTGATCATACAAGAGACCCAGTACTTC.

The rearrangement links TRBV11-3 to TRBJ2-5; possible D gene TRBD1, 6 bases. This CDR3 is 12 amino acids long. Germline V gene sequence: CDR1 SGHNT, CDR2 YENEEA. V was clipped by 4 bases and J by 5 bases, with 8 bases between them. The chain's CDR3 is CASSSTGETQYF. CDR3 bases: TGTGCCAGCAGCTCTACAGGGGAGACCCAGTACTTC.

As to this clone: Other DNA sequences in this sample translate to the same CDR3. The chain carries TRBV6-6 and TRBJ1-4; the D gene is possibly TRBD1 (5 bases). V was shortened by 6 bases and J by 5 bases, with 13 bases between the two germline ends. There are 14 residues in the CDR3. Germline loops: CDR1 MNHNY, CDR2 SVGAGI (reference sequence). CDR3 loop: CASRLGTGNEKLFF. CDR3 in DNA: TGTGCCAGCAGGCTAGGGACCGGGAATGAAAAACTGTTTTTT.

This chain uses TRBV4-3 with TRBJ1-4; D possibly corresponds to TRBD1 (5 bases). V was pared by 4 bases and J by 1 base, with 31 bases between. From germline, CDR1 is LGHNA and CDR2 YSLEER. This CDR3 has 22 amino acids. Written as DNA, the CDR3 is TGCGCCAGCAGCCCGCTACACTCAACGCTTCCAGGGATTTATCTAACTAATGAAAAACTGTTTTTT. This encodes CASSPLHSTLPGIYLTNEKLFF.

This chain uses TRBV5-8 with TRBJ1-6; the D gene is possibly TRBD1 (6 bases). Germline CDR1 is SGHTS and CDR2 is YDEGEE. The V end was cut by 4 bases, the J end by 5 bases, with 13 bases between. The CDR3 is 15 residues long. The CDR3 DNA reads as TGTGCCAGCAGCCTTGGGGGCGTTAATAATTCACCCCTCCACTTT. This gives the protein CASSLGGVNNSPLHF.

J is TRBJ1-1 and V is TRBV5-1; D is possibly TRBD1 (6 bases). The CDR3 totals 13 residues. The ends were cut back, 5 bases at V and 3 bases at J, with 11 bases in the middle. Germline V lookup: CDR1 SGHRS, CDR2 YFSETQ. The CDR3 reads CASRDSRDTEAFF. The CDR3 DNA follows: TGCGCCAGCAGGGACAGTAGGGACACTGAAGCTTTCTTT.

This chain links TRBV2 with TRBJ2-2, with D uncertain. The germline gives CDR1 SNHLY, CDR2 FYNNEI. This CDR3 is 13 amino acids long. The V end was cut by 7 bases, the J end by 5 bases, with 11 bases between. CDR3 residues: CASKAELTGELFF. CDR3 sequence (DNA): TGTGCCAGCAAGGCGGAATTGACCGGGGAGCTGTTTTTT.